The subject of this entry is one T cell receptor beta chain. Its antigen target is currently unknown. One end of the junction does not line up with germline, which may come from a read error. This specimen belongs to a study of shared clonotypes between healthy human individuals (TCRdb year 2020). Background for the entire study: The cohort comprised two women and three men aged 18 to 49 years. Each donor's leukapheresis produced roughly between about 0.8 and 8.9 billion PBMCs. To increase sequencing depth and limit assay-specific biases, TCR repertoire library preparation and sequencing were carried out by different laboratories using diverse techniques. Blood TCR repertoires of five healthy adults were deeply sequenced to estimate repertoire size and the extent of clonotype sharing between individuals.

Donors were healthy HIV-negative adults with no recently reported acute infections or vaccinations. All donors were Caucasian adults living in Nashville, Tennessee, USA. In the unsorted samples, 90 million to 100 million PBMCs were counted, and genomic DNA was extracted using the QIAamp DNA Blood Mini kit. Blood was collected by leukapheresis, and PBMCs were isolated by Ficoll-Histopaque density gradient centrifugation and then cryopreserved in liquid nitrogen vapor phase. The germline V gene supplies CDR1 MNHEY and CDR2 SVGAGI. From cysteine to phenylalanine, the CDR3 is 11 amino acids long. The read is trimmed to its CDR3 DNA, 33 bases read in frame from base 1. Study-level results and caveats: The genetic and exposure-history diversity represented was limited by the small number of donors. Sampling was limited to blood, and TCR repertoires in tissue likely differ from TCR repertoires in blood. Pairwise subsampling indicated that sequencing depth was expected to affect the degree of clonotype sharing among donors.

Using the deep immunoSEQ assay, multiplex PCR amplified TCR CDR3 regions from genomic DNA. Genomic DNA extracted from each cell subset was distributed evenly over all wells of several immunoSEQ 96-well plates, and each plate served as one replicate. For unsorted PBMC, around 290 ng of genomic DNA, equivalent to about 30,000 T cell genomes, went into each replicate PCR. Ten immunoSEQ deep assay plates were used to sequence unsorted PBMC genomic DNA. Purified libraries were measured with a Qubit 3.0 fluorometer, size-checked on a Bioanalyzer 2100, and measured again with the KAPA Library Quantification kit. Each immunoSEQ 96-well plate was sequenced on its own single-read 150-cycle Illumina NextSeq 550 flow cell. The source study handled its data this way. Because the immunoSEQ output included only junctional sequences and no quality scores, the filtering could not be the same as the filtering used for full-length reads. Sequences were annotated with PyIR, a Python wrapper for IgBLAST v1.9, and V/J genes and CDR3 were assigned using IMGT germline references. Any read was removed if the V/J assignment was weak (E-value above 1e-6), the CDR3 was missing, or the read contained stop codons, out-of-frame junctions, or ambiguous translated residues. V3J clonotypes were defined as sequences sharing an identical inferred V gene, J gene, and CDR3 amino acid sequence. The percentage overlap between two repertoires was calculated by dividing the number of shared unique clonotypes by the size of the smaller repertoire. RTK rarefaction, the Chao1 estimator, and Recon v2.1 estimates of unobserved clonotypes were used to assess repertoire richness. TCRdb took over this immuneACCESS table, retaining in-frame rearrangements with V and J assigned. Such tables are incomplete; in checked studies, under half of the missing clones stem from an unresolved V gene, and the remainder is unexplained. That table gives V, J and clone size, and the DNA gave D and trimming. Recorded for this sample are about 470,000 clones; 70% to 80% of them occurred a single time. The ten top clones hold less than 15% of the sample.

This receptor chain uses TRBV6-5 and TRBJ1-1; perhaps TRBD1 is the D gene, with 5 bases matching. This clonotype was obtained from a woman aged 40 to 50 in good health. Some clones in this sample may be carry-over from other donors' samples. The sequencing input was PBMCs. The CDR3 region reads CATSTGFEAFF. The base sequence is TGTGCCACCAGTACAGGTTTTGAAGCTTTCTTT.